This T cell receptor (beta chain) was sequenced for a study of blood T cells in healthy people across ages. For the second PCR, which ran for roughly 7 to 11 cycles, a sample-barcoded 5' primer and a J-beta primer mix were used. No fewer than 2.5 million CDR3-containing paired-end reads came from each sample. TCRdb passed the 5' RACE reads through MiXCR, listing each CDR3 protein once. The sample records approximately 810,000 distinct CDR3 sequences, roughly 26% being singletons. The table lists this clonotype with many counts. The donors, all healthy, were Caucasians living in Russia, aged about 6 to 100. Trimming removed 3 bases from V and 5 bases from J, with 13 bases in between. Germline V lookup: CDR1 LGHDT, CDR2 YNNKEL (reference sequence). The CDR3 length is 14 residues.

The chain recombines TRBV3-1 with TRBJ2-5, with D perhaps matching TRBD2 (5 bases). The sequence derives from a woman at least 80 years old in good health. Input material: blood. CDR3 in DNA: TGTGCCAGCAGCCAGAAGCGGTGGGTGGAGACCCAGTACTTC. It is translated as CASSQKRWVETQYF.